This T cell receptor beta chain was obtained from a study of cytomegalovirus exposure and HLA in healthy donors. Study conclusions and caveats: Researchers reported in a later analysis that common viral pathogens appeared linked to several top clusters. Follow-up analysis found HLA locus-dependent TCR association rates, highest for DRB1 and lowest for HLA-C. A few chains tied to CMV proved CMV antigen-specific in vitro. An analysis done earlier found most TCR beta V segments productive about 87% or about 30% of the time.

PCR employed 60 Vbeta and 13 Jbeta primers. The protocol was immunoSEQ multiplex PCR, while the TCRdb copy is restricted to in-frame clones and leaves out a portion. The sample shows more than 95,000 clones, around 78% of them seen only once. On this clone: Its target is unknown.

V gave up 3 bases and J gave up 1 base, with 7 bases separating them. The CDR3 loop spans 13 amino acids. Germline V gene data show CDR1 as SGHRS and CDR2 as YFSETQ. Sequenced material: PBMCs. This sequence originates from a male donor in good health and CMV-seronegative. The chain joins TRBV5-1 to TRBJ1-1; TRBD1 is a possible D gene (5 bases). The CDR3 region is CASSYRQNTEAFF. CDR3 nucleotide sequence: TGCGCCAGCAGCTACAGGCAGAACACTGAAGCTTTCTTT.